Reported below is one TCR beta chain. Its binding antigen is unknown. At one of its ends the junction is not consistent with the germline gene, which may arise from a read error. The data originate from a study of blood T cell repertoires in COVID-19 (TCRdb year 2020). Regarding the study in general: The collaborator samples originated in the United States, Italy and Spain and spanned the acute and convalescent phases of COVID-19. The material from the prospective study consisted of cDNA or gDNA derived from T cells, B-cell-depleted T cells, or PBMCs. The sample metadata nearly always contained a de-identified subject ID, COVID-19 status, age in years and sex. Samples were obtained from the ongoing ImmuneRACE study (first 160 participants) and from about 1,300 subjects provided by 6 global collaborators. Subjects who had been exposed to COVID-19, were actively infected with it, or had recovered from it provided the deeply sampled blood TCRbeta repertoires that made up the dataset. The repertoires were made available in a free public database intended to serve as a resource for research on the immune response to SARS-CoV-2. HLA class I and class II types, where available, came from metadata supplied by the sample provider rather than from assay-based typing.

Collaborating institutions collected whole blood in K2EDTA tubes following their own protocols. Collaborator samples were shipped for TCRbeta analysis as frozen whole blood, isolated PBMCs, or DNA extracted from either sample type. General findings and caveats noted by the study authors: The quantity of clinical and demographic metadata differed by source and by participant and was supplied without curation.

TCRbeta CDR3 regions were amplified from genomic DNA by means of the immunoSEQ Assay, a bias-controlled multiplex PCR. The authors' analysis ran thus. Nucleated cell counts per sample were estimated from amplification of reference gene primers within the assay. To quantify the absolute abundance of each unique TCRbeta CDR3 rearrangement, sequence reads were collapsed and filtered. For each sample, productive Simpson clonality was calculated as the square root of Simpson's diversity index across productive rearrangements. The immuneACCESS repertoire file appears here via TCRdb, limited to in-frame rearrangements. These files lack a portion of the clones; in checked studies, under half of the deficit traces to unresolved V genes, and the cause of the others is not known. Clonal size and the V and J genes are those of that table, whereas D and trimming came from the DNA. For this sample there are tens of thousands of clones; over 75% appear just once. The ten top clones hold approximately 6.2% of the sample.

CDR1 and CDR2, looked up from the germline V gene (reference sequence), are SSHAT and FNYEAQ. From the cysteine through the phenylalanine, the CDR3 covers 16 amino acids. Only the CDR3 DNA stays, 48 bases, in frame from base 1. This TCR came from a man aged 40-49 years with acute or convalescent COVID-19. The sequence links TRBV7-7 to TRBJ2-1; 9 bases in between match TRBD2. Sequencing used peripheral blood. DNA sequence: TGTGCTAGCAGCCCCGTAGCGGGAGTCGCCTACAATGAGCAGTTCTTC. Its protein product is CASSPVAGVAYNEQFF.